The clone carrying this T cell receptor (beta chain) was seen many times. Its antigen is still unknown. The CDR3 is 14 residues long. Trimming removed 3 bases from V and 6 bases from J, with 12 bases in between. CDR1 and CDR2 from the germline V gene are SGHAT and FQNNGV. The data were obtained in a study of spatial heterogeneity in lung cancer. Study overall: Within raw reads, each unique TCR and UMI combination appeared on average more than ten times. General study findings and limits: Resection saw ubiquitous expanded tumor TCRs appear in blood more than follow-up did.

The sample's time point: sample taken at primary tumor resection. Material for sequencing was whole RNA from tumor, nontumor lung or frozen PBMC, left unsorted. The donors, fewer than 95 patients with untreated early-stage non-small cell lung cancer, provided the samples. Single TCR cDNA molecules each had their own unique molecular identifier. TCRdb re-analysed the 5' RACE reads in MiXCR, keeping a single row per CDR3 protein. The data contain 55,000 to 75,000 distinct CDR3 sequences, about 8% of them singletons. Sequencing was performed on PBMCs, taken at surgery. The rearrangement uses TRBV11-2 and TRBJ2-1; weak D call: TRBD1 (6 bases). The receptor was derived from a female donor with early-stage non-small cell lung cancer. The CDR3 sequence: CASSLGQGINEQFF. The CDR3 DNA reads as TGTGCCAGCAGCTTGGGGCAGGGGATCAATGAGCAGTTCTTC.